The 5 T cell receptor beta chains below come from one sample, sequenced in a study of blood T cell repertoires in COVID-19. Assay: immunoSEQ multiplex PCR; the TCRdb copy retains only in-frame clones and omits some. The sample carries a few hundred thousand clones, more than 75% recorded once. The sample taken for sequencing was peripheral blood. The origin of the receptors is a woman aged 25 to 39 who had recovered from COVID-19.

This clone was counted a few times. The rearrangement links TRBV5-8 to TRBJ2-1; TRBD2 matches at 8 bases. Per the germline V gene, CDR1 is SGHTS and CDR2 is YDEGEE. With 3 bases clipped from V and 9 bases from J, the junction kept 14 bases outside the gene matches. The length of the CDR3 is 16 residues. The CDR3 sequence: CASSSNPPLRGGEQFF. The CDR3 region has the DNA TGTGCCAGCAGCTCAAACCCGCCCCTCCGGGGGGGTGAGCAGTTCTTC.

The CDR3 loop is CASSLPSPSFGGYNEQYF. CDR3 DNA: TGTGCCAGCAGTTTACCGTCCCCCTCTTTTGGAGGCTATAACGAGCAGTACTTC. J is TRBJ2-7 and V is TRBV28; possible D gene TRBD2, 5 bases. Deletions cut 2 bases from V and 5 bases from J, with 25 bases between. This CDR3 has 18 residues. Germline V gives CDR1 MDHEN, CDR2 SYDVKM.

The gene calls are TRBV5-6 and TRBJ2-7; D unresolved. Germline-derived CDR1 and CDR2 are SGHDT and YYEEEE. V lost 2 bases, J lost 6 bases, and 6 bases lay in between. CDR3 length equals 11 residues. The CDR3 here is CASSLQFEQYF. The CDR3 DNA reads TGTGCCAGCAGCTTACAGTTCGAGCAGTACTTC.

This chain joins TRBV28 and TRBJ1-3; no clear D. The CDR3 is 13 residues long. The germline V and J ends were trimmed by 7 bases and 4 bases, with 11 bases remaining between them. Germline CDR1 MDHEN, CDR2 SYDVKM. CDR3 protein: CASTEARGNTIYF. The CDR3 coding sequence is TGTGCCAGCACCGAAGCGAGAGGAAACACCATATATTTT.

This chain joins TRBV5-6 and TRBJ2-5; TRBD1 agrees at 7 bases. This CDR3 spans 15 amino acids. CDR1 is SGHDT, CDR2 YYEEEE, per germline. The V and J ends lost 5 bases and 2 bases, in that order; junction bases with no gene match: 9. CDR3 loop: CASRPDRDLQETQYF. CDR3 DNA: TGTGCCAGCAGGCCCGACAGGGACCTACAAGAGACCCAGTACTTC.